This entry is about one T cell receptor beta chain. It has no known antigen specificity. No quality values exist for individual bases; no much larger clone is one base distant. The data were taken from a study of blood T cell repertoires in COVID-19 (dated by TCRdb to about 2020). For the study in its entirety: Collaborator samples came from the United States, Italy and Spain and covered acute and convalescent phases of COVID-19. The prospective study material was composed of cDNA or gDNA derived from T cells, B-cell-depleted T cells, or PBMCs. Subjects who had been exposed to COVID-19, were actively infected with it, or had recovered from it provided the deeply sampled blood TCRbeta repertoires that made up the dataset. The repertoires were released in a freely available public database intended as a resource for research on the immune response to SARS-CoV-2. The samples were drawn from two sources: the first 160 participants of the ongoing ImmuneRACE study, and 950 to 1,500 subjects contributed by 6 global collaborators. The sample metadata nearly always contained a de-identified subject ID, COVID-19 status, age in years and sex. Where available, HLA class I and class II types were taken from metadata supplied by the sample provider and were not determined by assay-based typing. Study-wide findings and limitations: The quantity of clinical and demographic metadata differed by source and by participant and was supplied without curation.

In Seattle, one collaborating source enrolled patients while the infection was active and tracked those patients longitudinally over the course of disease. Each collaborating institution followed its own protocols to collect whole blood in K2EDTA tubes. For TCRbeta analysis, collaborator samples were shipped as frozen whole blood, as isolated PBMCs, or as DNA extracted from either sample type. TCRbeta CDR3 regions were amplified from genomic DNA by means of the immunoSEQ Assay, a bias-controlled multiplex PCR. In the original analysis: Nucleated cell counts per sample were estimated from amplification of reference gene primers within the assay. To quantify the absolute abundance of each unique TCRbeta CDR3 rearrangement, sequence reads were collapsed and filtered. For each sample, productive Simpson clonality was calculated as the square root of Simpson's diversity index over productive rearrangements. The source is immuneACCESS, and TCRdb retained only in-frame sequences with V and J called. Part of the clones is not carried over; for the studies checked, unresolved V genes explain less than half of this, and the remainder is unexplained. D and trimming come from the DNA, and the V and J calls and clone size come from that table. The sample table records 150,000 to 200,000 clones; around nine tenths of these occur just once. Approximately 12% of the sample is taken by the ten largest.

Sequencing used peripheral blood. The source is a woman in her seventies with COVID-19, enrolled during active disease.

The CDR3 loop reads CATSAGDRGSNQPQHF. The DNA reads TGTGCCACCAGTGCTGGGGACAGGGGATCCAATCAGCCCCAGCATTTT. The chain is assembled from TRBV24-1 and TRBJ1-5, with 10 bases in between that match TRBD1. Taken from cysteine to phenylalanine, the CDR3 has 16 residues. CDR3 DNA only is kept here, 48 bases in frame from base 1. Clipping removes 5 bases from V and 3 bases from J, with 6 as the unmatched junction base count. The germline V gene sets CDR1 to KGHDR and CDR2 to SFDVKD.